A single sample gave rise to the 20 T cell receptor beta chains below, sequenced in a study of Ad26.COV2.S vaccination and SARS-CoV-2 variants. Stated treatment: some 20 received Ad26.COV2.S at low or high dose, single or two shots; about 5 received placebo; per-sample allocation not given. Day 63 after the first injection of vaccine or placebo was the sampling time. TCRdb's copy holds only in-frame clones and misses some; the assay was immunoSEQ multiplex PCR. Counted here are 300,000 to 400,000 clones, around four fifths occurring once; the ten biggest clones make up around 2%. The sequences come from peripheral blood, collected in a trial of Ad26.COV2.S vaccine versus placebo. The receptors stem from a person between 18 and 59 years old who received the Ad26.COV2.S COVID-19 vaccine or a placebo.

The chain has TRBV5-1 and TRBJ2-5, with 15 bases matching TRBD2. The germline V gene has CDR1 SGHRS and CDR2 YFSETQ. With 3 bases clipped from V and 3 bases from J, the junction kept 3 bases outside the gene matches. This CDR3 contains 16 residues. CDR3 loop: CASSYRTSGGEETQYF. Here the CDR3 DNA reads TGCGCCAGCAGCTACCGGACTAGCGGGGGGGAAGAGACCCAGTACTTC.

V is TRBV28 and J is TRBJ1-3; D call uncertain. V lost 3 bases and J lost 14, with 14 bases in between. The CDR3 runs to 12 residues. Germline assignment: CDR1 MDHEN and CDR2 SYDVKM. The CDR3 coding sequence is TGTGCCAGCAGTTTGGAAAGGGCAGCAGTATATTTT. Translating gives CASSLERAAVYF.

The chain is built from TRBV5-1 and TRBJ1-2, with 9 bases aligning to TRBD1. Germline V gene lookup returns CDR1 SGHRS and CDR2 YFSETQ. CDR3 length: 12 residues. J was trimmed by 11 bases and V by 3 bases; bases with no gene match: 5. CDR3 nucleotide sequence: TGCGCCAGCAGCTGGGACAGGGAAAATTACACCTTC. This gives the protein CASSWDRENYTF.

The gene calls are TRBV6-9 and TRBJ1-1; D not resolved. Looked up from germline, CDR1 is MNHGY and CDR2 is SVAAGI. Trimming stripped 4 bases from V and 1 base from J, with 13 bases between. The CDR3 consists of 15 residues. The CDR3 coding sequence is TGTGCCAGCAGTTCGGAGGCCTCTCGGAACACTGAAGCTTTCTTT. Translated: CASSSEASRNTEAFF.

There are many counts of this clone. Distinct nucleotide sequences in the sample also encode this CDR3. The chain combines TRBV5-4 with TRBJ1-2, with TRBD1 matching 10 bases. The V gene's germline CDR1 is SGHNT and CDR2 YYREEE (reference sequence). The junction had 2 bases not matched to a gene; V was cut back by 5 bases and J by 4 bases. The CDR3 runs 13 residues. The CDR3 reads CASRDRGGYGYTF. The CDR3 DNA reads as TGTGCCAGCAGGGACAGGGGGGGCTATGGCTACACCTTC.

This clone was observed a few times. V gene TRBV10-1 combines with J gene TRBJ1-5; no firm D call. This CDR3 is built from 12 residues. Germline CDR1 and CDR2: WNHNN and SYGVQD (reference sequence). V lost 5 bases to trimming and J lost 7 bases, with 9 bases between them. CDR3 residues: CASSFKAQPQHF. CDR3 nucleotide sequence: TGCGCCAGCAGTTTTAAAGCCCAGCCCCAGCATTTT.

This clone was counted only a few times. The V call is TRBV7-6, the J call TRBJ2-1; 10 bases fit TRBD2. The CDR3 runs to 22 residues. Germline CDR1 and CDR2: SGHVS and FNYEAQ. Germline trimming cut 3 bases from V and 0 bases from J; bases unmatched to any gene: 20. CDR3 in amino acids: CASSFQAQRPSGGRGSYNEQFF. The CDR3 DNA reads TGTGCCAGCAGCTTTCAAGCCCAGAGGCCTAGCGGGGGCCGAGGCTCCTACAATGAGCAGTTCTTC. The whole variable domain, remainder taken from reference TRBV7-6 and TRBJ2-1, is GAGVSQSPRYKVTKRGQDVALRCDPISGHVSLYWYRQALGQGPEFLTYFNYEAQQDKSGLPNDRFSAERPEGSISTLTIQRTEQRDSAMYRCASSFQAQRPSGGRGSYNEQFFGPGTRLTVL.

The rearrangement joins TRBV5-1 to TRBJ1-3; D remains ambiguous. The CDR3 runs 15 residues. Germline lookup yields CDR1 SGHRS and CDR2 YFSETQ. V dropped 2 bases and J dropped 2 bases, with 11 bases sitting between them. Here the CDR3 reads CASSFTAQPGNTIYF. The CDR3, as DNA: TGCGCCAGCAGCTTCACAGCTCAGCCTGGAAACACCATATATTTT.

The chain joins TRBV24-1 to TRBJ1-5; D may be TRBD1 (5 bases). V shed 4 bases and J shed 1 base, with 10 bases lying between them. The CDR3 sequence is 15 residues long. Germline loops: CDR1 KGHDR, CDR2 SFDVKD. The CDR3 coding sequence is TGTGCCACCAGTGACACGCGGGGGAGCAATCAGCCCCAGCATTTT. Protein product: CATSDTRGSNQPQHF.

This sequence joins TRBV2 and TRBJ2-1; D unclear. The CDR3 contains 14 residues. Trimming stripped 9 bases from V and 0 bases from J, with 12 bases between. Germline assignment: CDR1 SNHLY and CDR2 FYNNEI. The CDR3, as DNA: TGTGCCAGTGGCAGGTTGAGCTCCTACAATGAGCAGTTCTTC. This codes for CASGRLSSYNEQFF.

The chain combines TRBV12-3 or TRBV12-4 with TRBJ1-4; TRBD1 might be the D (6 bases). V was cut by 6 bases and J by 8 bases, with 13 bases left in between. The CDR3 runs 13 residues. Here the CDR3 reads CASSLGQKEKLFF. The CDR3 coding sequence is TGTGCCAGCAGCCTGGGACAAAAAGAAAAACTGTTTTTT.

CDR3 bases: TGCGCCAGTATGCAGGGTGTTAAAGAGACCCAGTACTTC. This encodes CASMQGVKETQYF. J is TRBJ2-5 and V is TRBV5-1; D might be TRBD1 (5 bases). The CDR3 spans 13 residues. Germline values: CDR1 SGHRS, CDR2 YFSETQ. Trimming left V 8 bases short and J 3 bases short, with 14 bases between.

The CDR3 region is CASSIRDDKNTGELFF. CDR3 nucleotide sequence: TGTGCCAGTAGTATTCGTGATGACAAAAACACCGGGGAGCTGTTTTTT. The chain employs TRBV19 and TRBJ2-2; D uncertain. Trimming stripped 3 bases from V and 2 bases from J, with 13 bases between. Germline values: CDR1 LNHDA, CDR2 SQIVND (reference sequence). The CDR3 is 16 amino acids.

This clone was observed a few times. The chain uses TRBV6-2 or TRBV6-3 and TRBJ1-5; D remains unclear. This CDR3 comprises 13 residues. The ends were cut back, 2 bases at V and 4 bases at J, with 6 bases in the middle. Germline CDR1 reads MNHEY; CDR2 reads SVGEGT. CDR3 sequence: CASSYRKNQPQHF. The CDR3, as DNA: TGTGCCAGCAGTTACCGGAAAAATCAGCCCCAGCATTTT.

The chain is built from TRBV28 and TRBJ1-2; weak D call: TRBD1 (6 bases). This CDR3 spans 13 amino acids. Germline-derived CDR1 and CDR2 are MDHEN and SYDVKM. With 8 bases removed from V and 4 bases from J, the gap between germline ends came to 14 bases. Here the CDR3 DNA reads TGTGCCAGCGGCGCCAGGGGCTCCTATGGCTACACCTTC. Protein: CASGARGSYGYTF.

V gene TRBV19 combines with J gene TRBJ1-2; perhaps TRBD1 as D (6 bases). This CDR3 is 13 amino acids long. Germline CDR1 reads LNHDA; CDR2 reads SQIVND (reference sequence). V was shortened by 9 bases and J by 2 bases, with 13 bases between the two germline ends. CDR3 sequence: CASTNTGNYGYTF. CDR3 in DNA: TGTGCCAGCACCAATACAGGGAACTATGGCTACACCTTC. The full variable domain, with the rest looked up from reference TRBV19 and TRBJ1-2, is DGGITQSPKYLFRKEGQNVTLSCEQNLNHDAMYWYRQDPGQGLRLIYYSQIVNDFQKGDIAEGYSVSREKKESFPLTVTSAQKNPTAFYLCASTNTGNYGYTFGSGTRLTVV.

This chain uses TRBV18 with TRBJ1-1; tentative D call: TRBD1 (5 bases). Trimming pared 6 bases from V and 4 bases from J, leaving 21 bases between. Germline V gene sequence: CDR1 KGHSH, CDR2 LQKENI. The CDR3 loop spans 16 amino acids. The CDR3 protein is CASSHQPGTGGTEAFF. CDR3 sequence (DNA): TGTGCCAGCTCTCACCAACCCGGGACCGGGGGCACTGAAGCTTTCTTT.

The rearrangement links TRBV18 to TRBJ1-2; D is uncertain. The CDR3 is 16 residues long. Trimming cost V 2 bases and J 0 bases, with 13 bases left between them. Germline values: CDR1 KGHSH, CDR2 LQKENI. In DNA form, the CDR3 reads TGTGCCAGCTCACCAACGGCGGGGTGGACTAACTATGGCTACACCTTC. This codes for CASSPTAGWTNYGYTF.

This rearrangement joins TRBV20-1 to TRBJ1-1; D is uncertain. This CDR3 spans 13 amino acids. The V end lost 3 bases, the J end lost 4 bases, and 12 bases lay between the germline ends. Germline V gene data show CDR1 as DFQATT and CDR2 as SNEGSKA (reference sequence). As DNA, the CDR3 is TGCAGTGCTAGTCGGATGGAGGGCACTGAAGCTTTCTTT. Amino acid sequence: CSASRMEGTEAFF.

V usage is TRBV29-1 and J usage is TRBJ1-1; 9 bases line up with TRBD1. The V gene end was trimmed by 6 bases and the J gene end by 7 bases; junction bases not matched to a gene: 6. Germline CDR1 SQVTM, CDR2 ANQGSEA. The length of the CDR3 is 12 residues. The CDR3 coding sequence is TGCAGCGTCCGACAGGGGGTGAGTGAAGCTTTCTTT. Protein sequence: CSVRQGVSEAFF.